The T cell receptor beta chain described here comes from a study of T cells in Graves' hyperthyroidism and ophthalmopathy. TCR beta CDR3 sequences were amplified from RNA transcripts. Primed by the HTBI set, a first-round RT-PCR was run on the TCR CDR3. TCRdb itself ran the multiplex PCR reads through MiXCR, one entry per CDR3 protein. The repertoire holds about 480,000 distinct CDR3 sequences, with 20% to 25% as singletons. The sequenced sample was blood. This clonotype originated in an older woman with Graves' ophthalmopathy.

In nucleotides, the CDR3 is TGTGCCAGCAGCTTAATAACAGGGGTCGAGCAGTACTTC. Translating it yields CASSLITGVEQYF. This sequence joins TRBV5-6 and TRBJ2-7, with TRBD1 matching over 7 bases. There are 13 residues in the CDR3. The V gene's germline CDR1 is SGHDT and CDR2 YYEEEE. V was pared by 2 bases and J by 6 bases, with 5 bases of the junction left unmatched. Combining the CDR3 with reference TRBV5-6 and TRBJ2-7 gives the whole variable domain DAGVTQSPTHLIKTRGQQVTLRCSPKSGHDTVSWYQQALGQGPQFIFQYYEEEERQRGNFPDRFSGHQFPNYSSELNVNALLLGDSALYLCASSLITGVEQYFGPGTRLTVT.